This T cell receptor beta chain was sequenced for a study of T cell repertoires in cytomegalovirus infection (dated by TCRdb to about 2019). Broadly, across the study: Alongside well-studied HLA-B-restricted epitopes, the peptide stimulations were aimed at recently identified HLA-C-restricted CMV epitopes, whose presentation resists viral immunomodulation. Donor HLA type was relevant to the analysis, because carriage of CMV infection together with the matching HLA type was indicated by public TCR beta signatures. What the study reported, not specific to this receptor: The ex vivo response was dominated by HLA-C-restricted CMV-specific TCR beta clonotypes, and the single most frequent clonotype in two of eight donors was supplied by these HLA-C-restricted clonotypes. In both this cohort and an independent 352-donor cohort, the cumulative frequency of public TCR beta family members distinguished carriers of CMV infection plus the relevant HLA type.

The data were produced on an Illumina HiSeq 1500. TCRdb trimmed public reads at Q25 via fastp, called clones via MiXCR and kept in-frame beta chains. Rows merge per CDR3 protein into single entries with the most common DNA and genes. In this sample the table shows roughly 110,000 distinct CDR3 sequences, 30% to 35% of which occur a single time. Around two fifths of the sample is held by the ten biggest clonotypes. This clonotype was counted only a few times. Which antigen it targets is not known. The record has no base qualities; no much larger clone is one base away. Trimming takes 8 bases from V and 4 bases from J, and the germline ends sit 12 bases apart. The germline V gene specifies MGHRA as CDR1 and YSYEKL as CDR2. Measured from the cysteine to the phenylalanine, the CDR3 is 13 residues long. The read is trimmed to its CDR3 DNA, 39 bases read in frame from base 1. Reading the label with the study, this specimen's treatment or condition is: in vitro stimulation with specific CMV peptide epitopes to enrich CMV-specific T cells.

The sequencing here drew on CD8+ T cells from cultured PBMCs, taken from culture after CMV antigen stimulation. The receptor comes from a human donor in good health (CMV status not recorded). Some clones in this sample may be carry-over from other donors' samples. Here the chain combines TRBV4-1 and TRBJ1-3; no D gene is confidently identified. The CDR3 region: CASYQPGGNTIYF. Read as DNA, the sequence is TGCGCCAGCTATCAACCTGGAGGAAACACCATATATTTT.